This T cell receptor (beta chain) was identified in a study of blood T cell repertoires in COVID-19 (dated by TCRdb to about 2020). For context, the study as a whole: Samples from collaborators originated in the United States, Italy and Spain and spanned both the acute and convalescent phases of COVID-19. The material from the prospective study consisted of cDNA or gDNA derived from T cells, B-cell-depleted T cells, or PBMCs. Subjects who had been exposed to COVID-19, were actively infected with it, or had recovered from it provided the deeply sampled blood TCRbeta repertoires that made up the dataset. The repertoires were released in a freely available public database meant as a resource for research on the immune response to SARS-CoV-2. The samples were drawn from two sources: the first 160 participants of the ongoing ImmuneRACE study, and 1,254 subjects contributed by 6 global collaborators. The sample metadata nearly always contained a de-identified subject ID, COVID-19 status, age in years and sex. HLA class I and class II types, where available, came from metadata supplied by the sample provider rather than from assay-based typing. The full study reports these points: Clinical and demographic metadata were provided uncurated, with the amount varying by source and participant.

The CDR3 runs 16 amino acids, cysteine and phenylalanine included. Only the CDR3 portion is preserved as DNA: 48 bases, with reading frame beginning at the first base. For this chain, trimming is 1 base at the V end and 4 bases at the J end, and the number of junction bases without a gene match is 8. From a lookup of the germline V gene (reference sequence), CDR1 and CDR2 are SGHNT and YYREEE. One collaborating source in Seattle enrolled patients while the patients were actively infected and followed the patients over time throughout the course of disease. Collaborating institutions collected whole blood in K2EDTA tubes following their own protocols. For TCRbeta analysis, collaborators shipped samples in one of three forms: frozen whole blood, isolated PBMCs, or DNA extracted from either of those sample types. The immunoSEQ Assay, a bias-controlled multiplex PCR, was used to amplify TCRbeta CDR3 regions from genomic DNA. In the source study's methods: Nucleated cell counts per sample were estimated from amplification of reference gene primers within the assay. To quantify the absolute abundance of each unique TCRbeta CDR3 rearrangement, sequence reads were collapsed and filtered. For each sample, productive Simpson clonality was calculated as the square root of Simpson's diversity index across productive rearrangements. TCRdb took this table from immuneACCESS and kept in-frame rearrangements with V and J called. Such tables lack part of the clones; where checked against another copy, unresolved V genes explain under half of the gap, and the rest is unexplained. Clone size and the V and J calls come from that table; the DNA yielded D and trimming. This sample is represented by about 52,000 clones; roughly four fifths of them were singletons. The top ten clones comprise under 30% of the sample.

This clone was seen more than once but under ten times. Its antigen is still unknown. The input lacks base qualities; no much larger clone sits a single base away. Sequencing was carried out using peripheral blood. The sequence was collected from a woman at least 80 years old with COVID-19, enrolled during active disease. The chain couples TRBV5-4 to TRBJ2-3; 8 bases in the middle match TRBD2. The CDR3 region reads CASSLRQGTRSDTQYF. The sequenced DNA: TGTGCCAGCAGCTTGCGTCAGGGGACTAGGTCAGATACGCAGTATTTT.